This T cell receptor (beta chain) was observed in a study of blood T cell repertoires in COVID-19. Profiled with immunoSEQ multiplex PCR; TCRdb holds only in-frame clones, not every one. The repertoire includes 170,000 or so clones, 80% to 90% of them detected once, and 1.5% to 2% sits in the top ten. This clone was observed once. The CDR3 extends over 15 amino acids. The germline V gene has CDR1 SGHAT and CDR2 FQNNGV. With 6 bases clipped from V and 7 bases from J, the junction kept 11 bases outside the gene matches. The chain carries TRBV11-2 and TRBJ2-2; 7 bases align to TRBD1. The sequenced sample consisted of peripheral blood. The sequence was collected from a man aged 18 to 30 who had recovered from COVID-19. CDR3 in DNA: TGTGCCAGCAGTCGGACCGGGACAGAGGTCGGGGAGCTGTTTTTT. This codes for CASSRTGTEVGELFF.